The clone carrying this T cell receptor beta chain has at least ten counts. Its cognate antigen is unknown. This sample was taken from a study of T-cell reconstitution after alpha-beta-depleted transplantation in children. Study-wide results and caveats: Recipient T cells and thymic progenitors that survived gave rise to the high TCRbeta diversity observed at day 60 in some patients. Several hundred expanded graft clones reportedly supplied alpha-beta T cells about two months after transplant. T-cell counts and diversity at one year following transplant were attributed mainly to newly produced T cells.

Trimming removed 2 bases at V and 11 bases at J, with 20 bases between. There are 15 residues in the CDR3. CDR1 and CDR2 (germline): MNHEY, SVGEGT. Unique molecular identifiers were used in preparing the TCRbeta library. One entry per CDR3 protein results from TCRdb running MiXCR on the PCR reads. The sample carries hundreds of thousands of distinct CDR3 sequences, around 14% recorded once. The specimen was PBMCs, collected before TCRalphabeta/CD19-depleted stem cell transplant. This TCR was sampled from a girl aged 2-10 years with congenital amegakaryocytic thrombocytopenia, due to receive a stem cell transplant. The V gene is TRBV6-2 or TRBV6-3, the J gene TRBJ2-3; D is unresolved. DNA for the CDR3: TGTGCCAGCAGTTACCTTAGAACCAGTAGTCTCAAGCAGTATTTT. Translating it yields CASSYLRTSSLKQYF.